The clone carrying this TCR beta chain has more than one count but fewer than ten. The V end lost 0 bases, the J end lost 5 bases, and 11 bases lay between the germline ends. Germline V gene sequence: CDR1 SGDLS, CDR2 YYNGEE. The CDR3 extends over 15 amino acids. TCRdb processed the RT-PCR reads anew with MiXCR; each CDR3 protein has one entry. The table has 650,000 to 800,000 distinct CDR3 sequences, 12% to 15% seen once; the top ten hold 3.6%. This TCR was recovered from a female donor in good health, serving as a healthy control. This rearrangement joins TRBV9 to TRBJ2-2; D gene ambiguous. Sequencing input: memory CD4+ T cells from blood. The CDR3 region has the DNA TGTGCCAGCAGCGTAGATAGCCTAACGACCGGGGAGCTGTTTTTT. It specifies CASSVDSLTTGELFF.